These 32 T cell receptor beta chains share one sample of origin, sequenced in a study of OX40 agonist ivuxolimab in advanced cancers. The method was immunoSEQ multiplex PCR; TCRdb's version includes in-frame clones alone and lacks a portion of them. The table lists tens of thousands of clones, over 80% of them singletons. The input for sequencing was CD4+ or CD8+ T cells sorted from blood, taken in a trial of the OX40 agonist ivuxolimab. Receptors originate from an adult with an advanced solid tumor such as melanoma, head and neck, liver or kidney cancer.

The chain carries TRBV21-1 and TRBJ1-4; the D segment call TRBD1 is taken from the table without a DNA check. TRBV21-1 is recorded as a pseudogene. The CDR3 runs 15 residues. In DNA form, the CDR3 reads TGTGCCAGCAGCAAAAAACAGGGGAAGGAGGAAAAACTGTTTTTT. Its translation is CASSKKQGKEEKLFF.

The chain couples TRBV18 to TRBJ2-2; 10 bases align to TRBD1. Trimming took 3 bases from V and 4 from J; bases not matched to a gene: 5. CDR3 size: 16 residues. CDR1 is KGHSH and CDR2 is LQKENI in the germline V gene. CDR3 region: CASSPGQGTGTGELFF. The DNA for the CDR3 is TGTGCCAGCTCACCGGGACAGGGGACGGGCACCGGGGAGCTGTTTTTT.

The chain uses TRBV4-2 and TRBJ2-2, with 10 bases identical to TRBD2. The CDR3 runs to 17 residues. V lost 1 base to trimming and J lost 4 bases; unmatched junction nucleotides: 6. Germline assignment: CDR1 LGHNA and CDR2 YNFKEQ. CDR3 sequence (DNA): TGTGCCAGCAGCCAAGCTAAAGCGGGAGGGCCCACCGGGGAGCTGTTTTTT. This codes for CASSQAKAGGPTGELFF.

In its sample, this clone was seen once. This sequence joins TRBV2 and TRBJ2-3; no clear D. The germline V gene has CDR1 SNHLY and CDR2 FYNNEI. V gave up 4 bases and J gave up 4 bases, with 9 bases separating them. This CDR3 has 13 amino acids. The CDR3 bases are TGTGCCAGCAGTGTTGGTGGCCCAGATACGCAGTATTTT. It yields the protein CASSVGGPDTQYF.

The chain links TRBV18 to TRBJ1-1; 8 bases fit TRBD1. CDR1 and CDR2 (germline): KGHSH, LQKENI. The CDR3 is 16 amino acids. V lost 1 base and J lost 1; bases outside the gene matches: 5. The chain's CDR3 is CASSPRQGATNTEAFF. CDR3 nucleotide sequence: TGTGCCAGCTCACCACGGCAGGGGGCGACGAACACTGAAGCTTTCTTT.

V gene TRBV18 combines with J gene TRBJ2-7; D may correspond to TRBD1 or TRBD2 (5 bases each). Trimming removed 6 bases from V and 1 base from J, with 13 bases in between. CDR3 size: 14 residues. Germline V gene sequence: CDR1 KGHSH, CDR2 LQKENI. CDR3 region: CASSGVVGSYEQYF. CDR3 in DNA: TGTGCCAGCTCGGGGGTGGTAGGATCCTACGAGCAGTACTTC.

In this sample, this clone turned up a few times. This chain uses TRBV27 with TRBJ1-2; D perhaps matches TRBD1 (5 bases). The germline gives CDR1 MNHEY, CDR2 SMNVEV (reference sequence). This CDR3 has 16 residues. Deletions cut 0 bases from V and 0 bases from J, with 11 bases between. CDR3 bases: TGTGCCAGCAGTTTATCCCCATCGACAGCTAACTATGGCTACACCTTC. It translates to CASSLSPSTANYGYTF.

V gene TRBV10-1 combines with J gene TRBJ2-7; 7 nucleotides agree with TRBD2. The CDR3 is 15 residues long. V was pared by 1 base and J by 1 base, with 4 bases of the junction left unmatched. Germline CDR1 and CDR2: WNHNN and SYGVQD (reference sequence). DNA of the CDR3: TGCGCCAGCAGTGAGTTTGCTAGCGGTTCCTACGAGCAGTACTTC. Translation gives CASSEFASGSYEQYF.

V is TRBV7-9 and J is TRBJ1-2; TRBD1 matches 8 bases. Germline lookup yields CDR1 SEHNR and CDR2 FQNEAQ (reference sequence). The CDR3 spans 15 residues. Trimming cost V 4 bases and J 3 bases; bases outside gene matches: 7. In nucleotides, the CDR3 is TGTGCCAGCAGCTCGTGGGCGGACAGGGACTATGGCTACACCTTC. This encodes CASSSWADRDYGYTF.

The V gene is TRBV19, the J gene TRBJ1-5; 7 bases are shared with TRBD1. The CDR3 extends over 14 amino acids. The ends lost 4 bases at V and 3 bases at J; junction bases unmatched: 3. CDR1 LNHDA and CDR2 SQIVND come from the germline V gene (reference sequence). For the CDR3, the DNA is TGTGCCAGTAGTACGGGGACAGACAATCAGCCCCAGCATTTT. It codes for CASSTGTDNQPQHF.

The CDR3 spells CASSPGRETQYF. DNA for the CDR3: TGTGCCAGCTCCCCGGGGAGGGAGACCCAGTACTTC. The gene calls are TRBV6-5 and TRBJ2-5; D possibly corresponds to TRBD2 (6 bases). Per germline, CDR1 MNHEY and CDR2 SVGAGI. Trimming shortened V by 8 bases and J by 5 bases, and 12 bases separated the two germline ends. The CDR3 consists of 12 residues.

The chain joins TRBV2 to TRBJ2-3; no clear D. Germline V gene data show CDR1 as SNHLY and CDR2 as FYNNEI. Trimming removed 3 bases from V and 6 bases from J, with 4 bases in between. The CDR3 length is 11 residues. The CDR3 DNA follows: TGTGCCAGCAGTGAGGTGGATACGCAGTATTTT. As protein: CASSEVDTQYF.

The CDR3 DNA sequence: TGTGCCAGTTTACTGAGGGGCAGCGATGGAGGCTACACCTTC. Translation: CASLLRGSDGGYTF. The chain joins TRBV5-4 to TRBJ1-2; D perhaps matches TRBD1 (5 bases). The germline V gene has CDR1 SGHNT and CDR2 YYREEE (reference sequence). Trimming left V 8 bases short and J 8 bases short, with 22 bases between. This CDR3 has 14 residues.

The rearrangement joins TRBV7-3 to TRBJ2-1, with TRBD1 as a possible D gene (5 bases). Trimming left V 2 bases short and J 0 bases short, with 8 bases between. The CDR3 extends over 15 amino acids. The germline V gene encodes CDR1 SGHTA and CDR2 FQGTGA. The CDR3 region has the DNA TGTGCCAGCAGCTTATGGCAGGGCTCCTACAATGAGCAGTTCTTC. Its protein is CASSLWQGSYNEQFF.

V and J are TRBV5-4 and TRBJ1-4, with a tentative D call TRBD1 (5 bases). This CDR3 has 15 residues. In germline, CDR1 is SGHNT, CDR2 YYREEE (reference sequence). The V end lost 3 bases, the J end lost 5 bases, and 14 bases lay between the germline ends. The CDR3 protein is CASSSSGTENEKLFF. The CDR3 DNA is TGTGCCAGCAGCTCCTCCGGGACGGAAAATGAAAAACTGTTTTTT.

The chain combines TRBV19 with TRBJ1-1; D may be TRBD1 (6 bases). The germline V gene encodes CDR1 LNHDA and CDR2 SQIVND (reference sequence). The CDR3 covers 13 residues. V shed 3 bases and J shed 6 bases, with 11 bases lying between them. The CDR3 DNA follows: TGTGCCAGTAGTATGTCAGGGGTCGCTGAAGCTTTCTTT. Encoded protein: CASSMSGVAEAFF.

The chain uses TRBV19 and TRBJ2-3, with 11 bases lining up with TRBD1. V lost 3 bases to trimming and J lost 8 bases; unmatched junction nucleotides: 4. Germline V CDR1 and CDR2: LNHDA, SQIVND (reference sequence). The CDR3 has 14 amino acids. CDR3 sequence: CASSMGQGGGTQYF. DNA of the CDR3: TGTGCCAGTAGTATGGGACAGGGGGGAGGTACGCAGTATTTT. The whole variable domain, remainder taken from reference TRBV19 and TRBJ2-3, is DGGITQSPKYLFRKEGQNVTLSCEQNLNHDAMYWYRQDPGQGLRLIYYSQIVNDFQKGDIAEGYSVSREKKESFPLTVTSAQKNPTAFYLCASSMGQGGGTQYFGPGTRLTVL.

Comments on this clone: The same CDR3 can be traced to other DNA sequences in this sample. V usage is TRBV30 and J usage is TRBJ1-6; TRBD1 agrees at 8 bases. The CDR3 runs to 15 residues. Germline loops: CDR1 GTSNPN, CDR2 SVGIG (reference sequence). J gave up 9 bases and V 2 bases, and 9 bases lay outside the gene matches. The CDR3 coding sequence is TGTGCCTGGAGTCGTTTGGGGACAGGAAGTTCACCCCTCCACTTT. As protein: CAWSRLGTGSSPLHF.

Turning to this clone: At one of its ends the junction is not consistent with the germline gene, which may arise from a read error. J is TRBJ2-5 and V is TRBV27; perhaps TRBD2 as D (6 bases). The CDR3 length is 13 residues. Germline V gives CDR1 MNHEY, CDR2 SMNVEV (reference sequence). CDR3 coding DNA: TGTGCCAGCAGTTCCGCCGGGACTCAAGCCCAATACTTC. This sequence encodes CASSSAGTQAQYF.

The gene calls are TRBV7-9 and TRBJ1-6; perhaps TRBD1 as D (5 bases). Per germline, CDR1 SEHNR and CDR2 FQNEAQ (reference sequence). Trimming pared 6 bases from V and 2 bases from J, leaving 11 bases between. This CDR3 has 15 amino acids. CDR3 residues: CASSRRGPYNSPLHF. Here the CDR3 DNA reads TGTGCCAGCAGTCGAAGGGGCCCCTATAATTCACCCCTCCACTTT.

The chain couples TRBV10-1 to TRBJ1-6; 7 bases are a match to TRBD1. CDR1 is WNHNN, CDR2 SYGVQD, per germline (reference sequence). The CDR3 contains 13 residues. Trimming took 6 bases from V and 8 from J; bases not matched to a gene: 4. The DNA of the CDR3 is TGCGCCAGCAGCCCCGGGACAGATTCACCCCTCCACTTT. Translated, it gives CASSPGTDSPLHF.

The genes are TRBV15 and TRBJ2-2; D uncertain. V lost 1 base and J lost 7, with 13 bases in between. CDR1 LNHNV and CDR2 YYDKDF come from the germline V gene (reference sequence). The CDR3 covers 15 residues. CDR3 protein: CATSRGGSGHGELFF. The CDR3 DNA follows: TGTGCCACCAGCAGAGGAGGTAGTGGGCACGGGGAGCTGTTTTTT.

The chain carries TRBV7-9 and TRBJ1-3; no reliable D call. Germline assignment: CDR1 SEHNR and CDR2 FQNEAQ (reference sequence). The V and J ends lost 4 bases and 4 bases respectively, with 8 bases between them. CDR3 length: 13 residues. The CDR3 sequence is CASSWVEGNTIYF. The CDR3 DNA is TGTGCCAGCAGCTGGGTGGAAGGAAACACCATATATTTT. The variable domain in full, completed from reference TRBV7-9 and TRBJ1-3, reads DTGVSQNPRHKITKRGQNVTFRCDPISEHNRLYWYRQTLGQGPEFLTYFQNEAQLEKSRLLSDRFSAERPKGSFSTLEIQRTEQGDSAMYLCASSWVEGNTIYFGEGSWLTVV.

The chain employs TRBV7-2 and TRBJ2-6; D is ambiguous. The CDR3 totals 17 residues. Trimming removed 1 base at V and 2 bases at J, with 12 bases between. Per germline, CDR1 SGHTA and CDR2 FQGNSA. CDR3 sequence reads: CASSLVHSFPGANVLTF. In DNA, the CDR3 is TGTGCCAGCAGCTTAGTCCATTCCTTCCCTGGGGCCAACGTCCTGACTTTC.

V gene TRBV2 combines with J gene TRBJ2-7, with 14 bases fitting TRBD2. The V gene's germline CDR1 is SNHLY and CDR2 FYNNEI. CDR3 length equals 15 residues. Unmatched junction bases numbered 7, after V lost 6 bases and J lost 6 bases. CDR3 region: CASRRLAGGPGEQYF. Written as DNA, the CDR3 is TGTGCCAGCAGGAGACTAGCGGGAGGGCCGGGCGAGCAGTACTTC.

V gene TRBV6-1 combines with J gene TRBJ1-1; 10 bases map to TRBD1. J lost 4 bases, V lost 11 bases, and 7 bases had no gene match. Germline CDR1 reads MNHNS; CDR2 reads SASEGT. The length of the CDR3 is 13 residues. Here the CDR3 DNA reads TGTGCCGGGGGGGACAGGGGACTCACTGAAGCTTTCTTT. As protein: CAGGDRGLTEAFF.

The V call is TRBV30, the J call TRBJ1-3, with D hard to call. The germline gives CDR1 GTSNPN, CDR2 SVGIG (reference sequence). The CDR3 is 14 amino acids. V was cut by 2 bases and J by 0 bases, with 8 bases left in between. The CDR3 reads CAWSSGSSGNTIYF. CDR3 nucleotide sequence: TGTGCCTGGAGTTCTGGGTCCTCTGGAAACACCATATATTTT.

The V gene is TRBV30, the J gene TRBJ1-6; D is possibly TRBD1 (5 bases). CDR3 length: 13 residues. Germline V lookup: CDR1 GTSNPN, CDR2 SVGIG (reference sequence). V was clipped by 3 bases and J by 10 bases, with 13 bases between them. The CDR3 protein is CAWRSRENSPLHF. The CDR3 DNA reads TGTGCCTGGAGGTCCAGGGAGAACTCACCCCTCCACTTT.

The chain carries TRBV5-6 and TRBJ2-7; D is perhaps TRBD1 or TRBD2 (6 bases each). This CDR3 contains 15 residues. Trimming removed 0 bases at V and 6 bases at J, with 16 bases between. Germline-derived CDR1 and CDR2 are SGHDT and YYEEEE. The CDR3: CASSLDYGGGSEQYF. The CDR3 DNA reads TGTGCCAGCAGCTTGGACTACGGAGGGGGGAGCGAGCAGTACTTC.

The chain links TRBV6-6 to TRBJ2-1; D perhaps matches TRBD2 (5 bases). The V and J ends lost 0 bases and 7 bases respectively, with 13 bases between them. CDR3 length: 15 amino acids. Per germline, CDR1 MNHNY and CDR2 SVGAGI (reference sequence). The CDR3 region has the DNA TGTGCCAGCAGTTACTCCCCGAGAGGGTGGAATGAGCAGTTCTTC. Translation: CASSYSPRGWNEQFF.

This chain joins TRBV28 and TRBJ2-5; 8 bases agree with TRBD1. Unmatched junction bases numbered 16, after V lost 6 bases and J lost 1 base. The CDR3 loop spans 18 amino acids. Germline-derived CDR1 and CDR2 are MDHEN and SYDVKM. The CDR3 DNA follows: TGTGCCAGCAGAGGGGTGACAATACATACAGGGGGCCAAGAGACCCAGTACTTC. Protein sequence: CASRGVTIHTGGQETQYF.

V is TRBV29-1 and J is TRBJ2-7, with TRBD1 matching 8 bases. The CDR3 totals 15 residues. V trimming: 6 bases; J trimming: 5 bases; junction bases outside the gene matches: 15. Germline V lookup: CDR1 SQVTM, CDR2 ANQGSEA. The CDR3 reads CSVAFSGTGLNEQYF. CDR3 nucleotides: TGCAGCGTGGCGTTCTCCGGGACAGGTCTCAACGAGCAGTACTTC.